One sample yielded the 10 T cell receptor beta chains listed below, sequenced in a study of cytomegalovirus exposure and HLA in healthy donors. Primers for the PCR totalled 60 Vbeta and 13 Jbeta. Using immunoSEQ multiplex PCR, the repertoire was profiled, and TCRdb retains in-frame clones only, with some absent. The data show under 150,000 clones, approximately 85% seen once. The sequencing sample was made of PBMCs. The receptor source for this set is a woman aged 30 to 39 in good health and CMV-seropositive.

The chain couples TRBV6-6 to TRBJ2-2; 8 bases fit TRBD1. The CDR3 contains 14 residues. CDR1 is MNHNY and CDR2 is SVGAGI in the germline V gene (reference sequence). Trimming took 9 bases from V and 3 from J; bases not matched to a gene: 6. The CDR3 nucleotides read TGTGCCAGTCGGACAGGGCGGGACACCGGGGAGCTGTTTTTT. It yields the protein CASRTGRDTGELFF.

The chain carries TRBV28 and TRBJ2-5, with a weak D call TRBD2 (5 bases). The CDR3 runs to 16 residues. V was pared by 6 bases and J by 5 bases, with 22 bases between. Germline V gene sequence: CDR1 MDHEN, CDR2 SYDVKM. CDR3 in DNA: TGTGCCAGCAGAGCACGGCGTCTAGGGAGTGGGGAGACCCAGTACTTC. Translating gives CASRARRLGSGETQYF.

V usage is TRBV12-5 and J usage is TRBJ2-7; possible D gene TRBD2, 5 bases. The germline V gene has CDR1 LGHNT and CDR2 FRNRAP. There are 12 residues in the CDR3. Trimming removed 4 bases from V and 7 bases from J, with 11 bases in between. The CDR3 reads CASGSISGEQYF. The DNA for the CDR3 is TGTGCTAGTGGTTCTATCTCGGGGGAGCAGTACTTC.

This chain uses TRBV7-9 with TRBJ2-7, with D unresolved. The V end was cut by 3 bases, the J end by 2 bases, with 8 bases between. Looked up from germline, CDR1 is SEHNR and CDR2 is FQNEAQ (reference sequence). The CDR3 is 13 amino acids. The CDR3 DNA is TGTGCCAGCAGCTTGTTCCCCACCTACGAGCAGTACTTC. This sequence encodes CASSLFPTYEQYF.

CDR3 residues: CASSLGWGGTGELFF. CDR3 nucleotide sequence: TGTGCCAGCAGCTTAGGCTGGGGAGGGACCGGGGAGCTGTTTTTT. The chain is built from TRBV7-2 and TRBJ2-2; 7 positions agree with TRBD2. The CDR3 contains 15 residues. Germline V gene lookup returns CDR1 SGHTA and CDR2 FQGNSA. V lost 1 base to trimming and J lost 5 bases; unmatched junction nucleotides: 4.

The CDR3 coding sequence is TGTGCCAGCAGCGCGGGAAACCTGAACACTGAAGCTTTCTTT. Its translation: CASSAGNLNTEAFF. The V and J genes are TRBV9 and TRBJ1-1; no definite D call. V lost 3 bases and J 0 bases, leaving 9 bases between the germline ends. The germline gives CDR1 SGDLS, CDR2 YYNGEE. This CDR3 is 14 amino acids long.

The chain joins TRBV5-1 to TRBJ2-3, with TRBD2 matching over 16 bases. Germline trimming cut 4 bases from V and 4 bases from J; bases unmatched to any gene: 12. Germline V gene lookup returns CDR1 SGHRS and CDR2 YFSETQ. CDR3 length: 19 amino acids. CDR3 residues: CASSQNKGTSGRGADTQYF. CDR3 coding DNA: TGCGCCAGCAGCCAAAACAAAGGGACTAGCGGGAGGGGGGCAGATACGCAGTATTTT.

This clone has only a few counts. CDR3 in amino acids: CASSPRDRGPTEAFF. The DNA of the CDR3 is TGCGCCAGCAGCCCCCGGGACAGGGGGCCCACTGAAGCTTTCTTT. The chain recombines TRBV5-1 with TRBJ1-1; 12 bases are a match to TRBD1. V lost 4 bases and J lost 4; bases outside the gene matches: 5. The CDR3 spans 15 residues. The V gene's germline CDR1 is SGHRS and CDR2 YFSETQ.

CDR3: CASSIAPRYHYEQYF. The CDR3 DNA sequence: TGTGCCAGTAGTATAGCCCCGCGCTACCACTACGAGCAGTACTTC. The chain recombines TRBV19 with TRBJ2-7, with D unclear. Trimming pared 1 base from V and 3 bases from J, leaving 13 bases between. Germline V CDR1 and CDR2: LNHDA, SQIVND (reference sequence). The CDR3 extends over 15 amino acids.

The CDR3 reads CASSHQGGSYNSPLHF. Written as DNA, the CDR3 is TGTGCCAGCAGCCACCAGGGGGGCTCCTATAATTCACCCCTCCACTTT. The chain combines TRBV28 with TRBJ1-6; 7 nucleotides align to TRBD1. CDR3 length: 16 residues. Germline V CDR1 and CDR2: MDHEN, SYDVKM. After removal of 6 bases from V and 0 bases from J, the junction contained 5 bases not matched to a gene.